The 27 T cell receptor beta chains reported below all come from one sample, sequenced in a study of T cell repertoires in cytomegalovirus infection. TCRdb processed the reads anew with MiXCR; each CDR3 protein has one entry. The sample carries about 890,000 distinct CDR3 sequences, around 32% recorded once. The antigens for these receptors are not known. The specimen comprised cultured CD8+ T cells from PBMCs, sampled from culture after CMV antigen stimulation. These receptors were taken from a human donor in good health (CMV status not recorded). Some clones in this sample may be carry-over from other donors' samples.

V is TRBV27 and J is TRBJ1-1; D is possibly TRBD1 (5 bases). V was pared by 5 bases and J by 6 bases, with 16 bases between. CDR3 length: 14 amino acids. Germline loops: CDR1 MNHEY, CDR2 SMNVEV (reference sequence). The CDR3 protein is CASSKNRGPAEAFF. The CDR3 DNA follows: TGTGCCAGCAGTAAAAATCGGGGCCCGGCTGAAGCTTTCTTT.

The chain recombines TRBV4-1 with TRBJ2-7; D unresolved. This CDR3 is built from 16 residues. CDR1 MGHRA and CDR2 YSYEKL come from the germline V gene. V was shortened by 0 bases and J by 5 bases, with 17 bases between the two germline ends. The CDR3 coding sequence is TGCGCCAGCAGCCAAGATAAGGCCGGTTGGCTGGACGAGCAGTACTTC. Its translation: CASSQDKAGWLDEQYF.

This clonotype occurred a few times. The rearrangement uses TRBV20-1 and TRBJ1-6; D is undetermined. The germline gives CDR1 DFQATT, CDR2 SNEGSKA (reference sequence). V lost 4 bases, J lost 4 bases, and 11 bases lay in between. The CDR3 consists of 14 residues. This CDR3 is CSATPPRYNSPLHF. The CDR3 DNA follows: TGCAGTGCTACTCCACCCCGGTATAATTCACCCCTCCACTTT.

This sequence joins TRBV6-6 and TRBJ1-1, with D unclear. The CDR3 has 14 amino acids. V lost 0 bases and J lost 1, with 6 bases in between. CDR1 and CDR2 from the germline V gene are MNHNY and SVGAGI (reference sequence). The CDR3 spells CASSYSATNTEAFF. The CDR3 bases are TGTGCCAGCAGTTACTCCGCGACGAACACTGAAGCTTTCTTT.

This clonotype was seen at least ten times. The chain carries TRBV7-2 and TRBJ2-1; TRBD2 agrees at 8 bases. The CDR3 spans 16 residues. Germline CDR1 reads SGHTA; CDR2 reads FQGNSA. V dropped 2 bases and J dropped 7; count of bases not matched to a gene: 10. The CDR3 nucleotides are TGTGCCAGCAGCTTATCCATGGCGGGGGGAATGAATGAGCAGTTCTTC. Translating it yields CASSLSMAGGMNEQFF.

The rearrangement links TRBV5-1 to TRBJ2-4, with D possibly matching TRBD2 (5 bases). This CDR3 spans 16 amino acids. Trimming shortened V by 0 bases and J by 4 bases, and 14 bases separated the two germline ends. Germline V gives CDR1 SGHRS, CDR2 YFSETQ. The CDR3 coding sequence is TGCGCCAGCAGCTTGGCCGCGGGTGCCGCAAAAAACATTCAGTACTTC. Translating it yields CASSLAAGAAKNIQYF.

In the case of this clonotype: One end of the junction fails to match germline, which may point to a read error. The chain employs TRBV12-3 or TRBV12-4 and TRBJ2-1, with 11 bases that match TRBD2. The CDR3 has 17 residues. In nucleotides, the CDR3 is TGTGCCAACAGTTTTAGTCTAGCGGGGGGACCCGACAATGAGCAGTTCTTC. It yields the protein CANSFSLAGGPDNEQFF.

This clonotype was counted between two and nine times. J is TRBJ1-1 and V is TRBV5-8; D remains unclear. This CDR3 contains 13 residues. Germline CDR1 SGHTS, CDR2 YDEGEE. The V and J ends lost 4 bases and 1 base respectively, with 8 bases between them. The CDR3 DNA follows: TGTGCCAGCAGCGTTCACGAGAACACTGAAGCTTTCTTT. It yields the protein CASSVHENTEAFF. Variable domain in full (rest from reference TRBV5-8 and TRBJ1-1): EAGVTQSPTHLIKTRGQQATLRCSPISGHTSVYWYQQALGLGLQFLLWYDEGEERNRGNFPPRFSGRQFPNYSSELNVNALELEDSALYLCASSVHENTEAFFGQGTRLTVV.

This sequence joins TRBV20-1 and TRBJ2-1; D unclear. Trimming took 3 bases from V and 6 from J, leaving 15 bases between them. The germline V gene encodes CDR1 DFQATT and CDR2 SNEGSKA (reference sequence). The CDR3 length is 14 residues. In nucleotides, the CDR3 is TGCAGTGCTAGCGGCATGGACCGACCCAATGAGCAGTTCTTC. This translates into CSASGMDRPNEQFF.

V gene TRBV28 combines with J gene TRBJ1-5, with D maybe TRBD1 (5 bases). Deletions cut 10 bases from V and 7 bases from J, with 20 bases between. Per the germline V gene, CDR1 is MDHEN and CDR2 is SYDVKM. CDR3 size: 14 residues. The CDR3 sequence: CATHTDIRGQPQHF. In DNA, the CDR3 is TGTGCCACCCACACGGATATCCGGGGGCAGCCCCAGCATTTT.

The gene calls are TRBV4-1 and TRBJ1-1; no reliable D call. Germline-derived CDR1 and CDR2 are MGHRA and YSYEKL. The CDR3 loop spans 15 amino acids. V was shortened by 0 bases and J by 1 base, with 9 bases between the two germline ends. CDR3 sequence: CASSQDSPTNTEAFF. The CDR3 nucleotides read TGCGCCAGCAGCCAAGACAGCCCGACGAACACTGAAGCTTTCTTT.

V and J are TRBV11-3 and TRBJ2-1, with 7 bases lining up with TRBD1. Germline values: CDR1 SGHNT, CDR2 YENEEA. This CDR3 spans 15 amino acids. With V trimmed by 2 bases and J by 5 bases, 6 bases remained unmatched. The CDR3 reads CASSLSQGRNNEQFF. The CDR3 DNA reads TGTGCCAGCAGCTTATCACAGGGGAGAAACAATGAGCAGTTCTTC.

In its sample, this clonotype was seen a few times. The J gene is TRBJ2-1, the V gene TRBV19, with D perhaps matching TRBD1 (6 bases). This CDR3 spans 14 amino acids. Between the trimmed V and J ends, which lost 5 bases and 4 bases, there was a span of 12 bases. Germline CDR1 and CDR2: LNHDA and SQIVND (reference sequence). CDR3 in amino acids: CASSLQGKYNEQFF. Written as DNA, the CDR3 is TGTGCCAGTAGTTTGCAGGGGAAATACAATGAGCAGTTCTTC.

This clonotype was detected many times. The chain links TRBV7-9 to TRBJ2-7; 7 bases fit TRBD1. The germline V gene has CDR1 SEHNR and CDR2 FQNEAQ (reference sequence). Trimming at V came to 4 bases and at J to 9 bases, leaving 12 bases not matched to a gene. CDR3 length: 14 residues. The CDR3 nucleotides read TGTGCCAGCAGCTCCGCCACGACAGGGAAGGGGCAGTACTTC. Its protein product is CASSSATTGKGQYF.

The rearrangement joins TRBV6-1 to TRBJ2-1, with unresolved D. V was cut by 6 bases and J by 5 bases, with 20 bases left in between. CDR3 length: 16 amino acids. Germline CDR1 is MNHNS and CDR2 is SASEGT. For the CDR3, the DNA is TGTGCCAGCAGCTTCAGGATTGAAACACCTAACAATGAGCAGTTCTTC. Translation: CASSFRIETPNNEQFF.

The V gene is TRBV7-6, the J gene TRBJ1-3; D not certain. The ends were cut back, 4 bases at V and 2 bases at J, with 15 bases in the middle. The germline gives CDR1 SGHVS, CDR2 FNYEAQ. The CDR3 totals 16 residues. In DNA form, the CDR3 reads TGTGCCAGCAGCTCGTATCGTGTCCGCGCTGGAAACACCATATATTTT. It codes for CASSSYRVRAGNTIYF. Together with reference TRBV7-6 and TRBJ1-3, the CDR3 gives the full variable domain: GAGVSQSPRYKVTKRGQDVALRCDPISGHVSLYWYRQALGQGPEFLTYFNYEAQQDKSGLPNDRFSAERPEGSISTLTIQRTEQRDSAMYRCASSSYRVRAGNTIYFGEGSWLTVV.

This clonotype was picked up many times. V and J are TRBV7-9 and TRBJ2-3; 8 bases are a match to TRBD1. Germline V CDR1 and CDR2: SEHNR, FQNEAQ (reference sequence). The CDR3 covers 13 residues. Trimming removed 5 bases from V and 4 bases from J; junction bases left unmatched: 2. The DNA for the CDR3 is TGTGCCAGCAGCCTGACAGGGGCAGATACGCAGTATTTT. Translating it yields CASSLTGADTQYF. The whole variable domain, filled in from reference TRBV7-9 and TRBJ2-3, reads DTGVSQNPRHKITKRGQNVTFRCDPISEHNRLYWYRQTLGQGPEFLTYFQNEAQLEKSRLLSDRFSAERPKGSFSTLEIQRTEQGDSAMYLCASSLTGADTQYFGPGTRLTVL.

This clonotype was observed many times. The junction differs from germline at one of its ends, possibly a read error. The rearrangement links TRBV12-3 or TRBV12-4 to TRBJ2-7, with no clear D. CDR3 length: 11 amino acids. The CDR3 region is CASRTALGFDF. DNA for the CDR3: TGTGCCAGCAGAACAGCCCTAGGATTCGACTTC.

This clonotype was counted only a few times. V and J are TRBV7-9 and TRBJ2-5, with 7 bases fitting TRBD1. The length of the CDR3 is 13 residues. V shed 6 bases, J shed 4 bases, and the junction held 5 bases outside the gene matches. From germline, CDR1 is SEHNR and CDR2 FQNEAQ (reference sequence). DNA for the CDR3: TGTGCCAGCAGTAACGCAGGGGGAGAGACCCAGTACTTC. It translates to CASSNAGGETQYF. Complete variable domain (other parts from reference TRBV7-9 and TRBJ2-5): DTGVSQNPRHKITKRGQNVTFRCDPISEHNRLYWYRQTLGQGPEFLTYFQNEAQLEKSRLLSDRFSAERPKGSFSTLEIQRTEQGDSAMYLCASSNAGGETQYFGPGTRLLVL.

This sequence joins TRBV18 and TRBJ1-5; D unclear. The germline gives CDR1 KGHSH, CDR2 LQKENI. Trimming pared 3 bases from V and 6 bases from J, leaving 18 bases between. The CDR3 totals 16 residues. The CDR3 region is CASSPGSVSYGQPQHF. The CDR3 nucleotides are TGTGCCAGCTCACCGGGTTCGGTATCTTACGGTCAGCCCCAGCATTTT.

This clonotype has a handful of counts. V is TRBV5-1 and J is TRBJ1-5; D may be TRBD1 (6 bases). The germline gives CDR1 SGHRS, CDR2 YFSETQ. CDR3 length: 16 amino acids. The V and J ends lost 0 bases and 1 base respectively, with 11 bases between them. The CDR3 DNA is TGCGCCAGCAGCTTGGAGGGGGGGGGAAGCAATCAGCCCCAGCATTTT. Its translation: CASSLEGGGSNQPQHF.

Written as DNA, the CDR3 is TGTGCCAGCAGCTCGACTAGCGAGACGGTACGCGAGCAGTACGTC. This codes for CASSSTSETVREQYV. This chain connects TRBV7-9 to TRBJ2-7; 8 nucleotides match TRBD2. Germline values: CDR1 SEHNR, CDR2 FQNEAQ (reference sequence). CDR3 length equals 15 residues. V lost 4 bases to trimming and J lost 6 bases; unmatched junction nucleotides: 11.

There are a few counts of this clonotype. The V gene is TRBV7-9, the J gene TRBJ2-4; D is undetermined. V was shortened by 4 bases and J by 1 base, with 14 bases between the two germline ends. The CDR3 spans 16 residues. Germline V gene data show CDR1 as SEHNR and CDR2 as FQNEAQ (reference sequence). The CDR3 is CASSSSSARAKNIQYF. The DNA of the CDR3 is TGTGCCAGCAGCTCCTCCTCCGCAAGGGCCAAAAACATTCAGTACTTC.

The J gene is TRBJ2-2, the V gene TRBV7-9; D call uncertain. Deletions cut 7 bases from V and 8 bases from J, with 17 bases between. The CDR3 runs 14 residues. Germline V gene data show CDR1 as SEHNR and CDR2 as FQNEAQ (reference sequence). CDR3 sequence reads: CASINRAPRGELFF. The CDR3 bases are TGTGCCAGCATCAATAGGGCTCCCCGGGGGGAGCTGTTTTTT.

The genes are TRBV19 and TRBJ2-7; D may be TRBD2 (5 bases). Germline-derived CDR1 and CDR2 are LNHDA and SQIVND (reference sequence). The CDR3 contains 15 residues. The V and J ends lost 2 bases and 0 bases respectively, with 11 bases between them. CDR3 region: CASSIRSGSSYEQYF. The CDR3 nucleotides read TGTGCCAGTAGTATAAGGTCGGGAAGCTCCTACGAGCAGTACTTC.

V gene TRBV6-2 or TRBV6-3 combines with J gene TRBJ2-1; no clear D. The CDR3 totals 11 residues. Germline V gives CDR1 MNHEY, CDR2 SVGEGT. The V and J ends lost 11 bases and 10 bases respectively, with 15 bases between them. The CDR3 loop reads CAVRFGSEQFF. CDR3 DNA sequence: TGTGCCGTAAGATTTGGGTCCGAGCAGTTCTTC.

This clonotype was counted only a few times. The chain uses TRBV20-1 and TRBJ2-1; perhaps TRBD1 as D (5 bases). This CDR3 spans 14 amino acids. Trimming took 0 bases from V and 4 from J, leaving 10 bases between them. The germline gives CDR1 DFQATT, CDR2 SNEGSKA (reference sequence). Written as DNA, the CDR3 is TGCAGTGCTAGAGACAGGGTTGGGTACAATGAGCAGTTCTTC. Amino acid sequence: CSARDRVGYNEQFF.